This TCR beta chain appears in the sequencing data of a study of high-grade serous ovarian cancer treatment subgroups. Study at large: Samples averaged about 15,000 reads and 6,900 or so unique TCR beta rearrangements.

Tumor samples were taken before definitive surgery or chemotherapy. Some clones are missing from TCRdb's copy, which holds only in-frame ones; the method was immunoSEQ multiplex PCR. This sample carries about 39,000 clones, 70% to 80% of them seen once, and the ten largest clones take about 3%. The CDR3 consists of 14 residues. The germline gives CDR1 MGHRA, CDR2 YSYEKL. The V end lost 4 bases, the J end lost 7 bases, and 11 bases lay between the germline ends. The V call is TRBV4-1, the J call TRBJ1-6; D perhaps matches TRBD1 (6 bases). This TCR derives from a human donor with high-grade serous ovarian cancer. The specimen was tumor tissue. CDR3 DNA sequence: TGCGCCAGCAGCCCAGGGGCCGCCAATTCACCCCTCCACTTT. Its protein product is CASSPGAANSPLHF.